This T cell receptor (beta chain) emerged from a study of PD-L1 blockade in urothelial cancer. Profiling relied on immunoSEQ multiplex PCR, and the TCRdb table lists in-frame clones only, not all of them. This table has about 45,000 clones, 91% appearing once. Described time point: peripheral blood 6 weeks after treatment start. The sample in question was PBMCs, obtained around atezolizumab (anti-PD-L1) treatment. This receptor was identified in an older man with urothelial cancer.

The CDR3 loop reads CASSAFPLAGVPWPYEQYF. The CDR3 DNA sequence: TGTGCCAGCAGCGCCTTCCCACTAGCGGGAGTGCCTTGGCCCTACGAGCAGTACTTC. The J gene is TRBJ2-7, the V gene TRBV9, with 11 bases lining up with TRBD2. The germline V gene encodes CDR1 SGDLS and CDR2 YYNGEE. The V and J ends lost 3 bases and 2 bases, in that order; junction bases with no gene match: 16. The CDR3 has 19 amino acids.